Following are 8 T cell receptor beta chains from one sample sequenced in a study of PD-1 blockade in classical Hodgkin lymphoma. Time point meaning: cycle 4 day 1 (C4D1), after around six weeks of nivolumab. Every patient relapsed after autologous stem cell transplantation, and brentuximab vedotin exposure varied. From thawed PBMCs, CD4+ T cells were purified using magnetic negative selection. Sequenced by immunoSEQ multiplex PCR; TCRdb stores in-frame clones only, minus some. The table shows 30,000 or so clones, with roughly nine tenths occurring only once. The sequencing here drew on CD4+ T cells from blood, taken before the fourth cycle of nivolumab. All receptors come from a human donor with classical Hodgkin lymphoma.

This clone appeared once. The CDR3 sequence is CASSQSGTPLDTQYF. CDR3 sequence (DNA): TGTGCCAGCAGCCAAAGTGGGACTCCGCTGGATACGCAGTATTTT. The genes are TRBV11-2 and TRBJ2-3; D possibly corresponds to TRBD2 (6 bases). The V gene's germline CDR1 is SGHAT and CDR2 FQNNGV. Trimming pared 5 bases from V and 6 bases from J, leaving 18 bases between. This CDR3 has 15 amino acids.

The chain couples TRBV5-1 to TRBJ2-3; D might be TRBD1 (6 bases). Trimming stripped 4 bases from V and 3 bases from J, with 9 bases between. Per germline, CDR1 SGHRS and CDR2 YFSETQ. The length of the CDR3 is 13 residues. In DNA form, the CDR3 reads TGCGCCAGCAGCACGCAGGGGACAGATACGCAGTATTTT. Its translation: CASSTQGTDTQYF.

This clone was seen a few times. This chain links TRBV9 with TRBJ1-6, with unresolved D. V was cut by 0 bases and J by 9 bases, with 13 bases left in between. This CDR3 contains 15 residues. CDR1 is SGDLS, CDR2 YYNGEE, per germline. The CDR3 reads CASSVVEGFGSPLHF. CDR3 sequence (DNA): TGTGCCAGCAGCGTAGTTGAAGGGTTCGGTTCACCCCTCCACTTT.

The chain is built from TRBV10-3 and TRBJ1-1, with D perhaps matching TRBD1 (5 bases). The CDR3 consists of 14 residues. The germline gives CDR1 ENHRY, CDR2 SYGVKD. V was trimmed by 5 bases and J by 8 bases, leaving 18 bases between them. CDR3 in amino acids: CAISKTGTETEAFF. CDR3 nucleotide sequence: TGTGCCATCAGTAAAACCGGGACGGAGACCGAAGCTTTCTTT.

This clone was seen a single time. The rearrangement links TRBV29-1 to TRBJ2-3; D is perhaps TRBD1 (5 bases). Germline V gives CDR1 SQVTM, CDR2 ANQGSEA. V was clipped by 0 bases and J by 5 bases, with 12 bases between them. The CDR3 is 14 amino acids. CDR3 nucleotide sequence: TGCAGCGTTGAAGACAGGGCCTCGCAAGATACGCAGTATTTT. As protein: CSVEDRASQDTQYF.

The genes are TRBV28 and TRBJ2-6; perhaps TRBD1 as D (5 bases). The CDR3 totals 16 residues. Germline CDR1 MDHEN, CDR2 SYDVKM. V was cut by 6 bases and J by 0 bases, with 12 bases left in between. The CDR3 region has the DNA TGTGCCAGCAGCCTCCCCAGGGTCTCTGGGGCCAACGTCCTGACTTTC. This translates into CASSLPRVSGANVLTF.

V and J are TRBV2 and TRBJ2-6, with D perhaps TRBD1 (6 bases). Trimming stripped 11 bases from V and 1 base from J, with 9 bases between. Per the germline V gene, CDR1 is SNHLY and CDR2 is FYNNEI. This CDR3 comprises 13 residues. CDR3 DNA sequence: TGTGCCGGGGACAAGTCTGGGGCCAACGTCCTGACTTTC. Amino acid sequence: CAGDKSGANVLTF.

This rearrangement joins TRBV5-1 to TRBJ2-7, with TRBD2 as a possible D gene (6 bases). Trimming shortened V by 0 bases and J by 4 bases, and 11 bases separated the two germline ends. The CDR3 covers 14 residues. CDR1 SGHRS and CDR2 YFSETQ come from the germline V gene. In DNA, the CDR3 is TGCGCCAGCAGCTTGGCAGGGCGGGAATACGAGCAGTACTTC. This translates into CASSLAGREYEQYF.